The rows below give T cell receptor beta chains drawn from one sample of a study of T cells after yellow fever vaccination. Via MiXCR, TCRdb re-called the 5' RACE reads, giving one row per CDR3 protein. The sample shows more than 95,000 distinct CDR3 sequences, about 16% of them seen only once. The sequencing here drew on CD8+ T cells sorted from PBMCs, taken 5 days after the yellow fever booster vaccination. The receptors derive from a man aged 18 to 30 who received the YFV17D yellow fever vaccine. Both conserved end residues are trimmed from each CDR3.

v_call	j_call	cdr3_aa
TRBV13	TRBJ2-1	ASSSGQAQREQF
TRBV4-1	TRBJ1-1	ASSRRPDSNTEAF
TRBV10-3	TRBJ1-1	AISELGTGNTEAF
TRBV5-1	TRBJ2-5	ASSFVRFATETQY
TRBV10-3	TRBJ2-2	AGLGDTGELF
TRBV12-3/TRBV12-4	TRBJ2-2	ASTTVGTGSTGELF
TRBV6-2/TRBV6-3	TRBJ2-3	ASTHGLADTDTQY
TRBV4-1	TRBJ2-4	ASSQDRGLKLNIQY
TRBV12-3/TRBV12-4	TRBJ2-2	ASSFILATGELF
TRBV7-8	TRBJ2-5	ASSLGGGKETQY
TRBV6-1	TRBJ2-7	ASSNLGGEQY
TRBV18	TRBJ2-7	ASSPGGNSYEQY
TRBV9	TRBJ1-1	ASSPWPPGTENTEAF
TRBV12-3/TRBV12-4	TRBJ2-7	ASSLPWDRGSEQY
TRBV24-1	TRBJ2-3	ATSDKAGGFTTDTQY
TRBV7-9	TRBJ1-1	ASSFSGTGLGTEAF
TRBV6-2/TRBV6-3	TRBJ2-1	ASSWTSGALGNEQF
TRBV12-3/TRBV12-4	.	ASCFRTPYEQF
TRBV27	TRBJ2-1	ASSLLNRLEAEQF
TRBV7-9	TRBJ2-5	ASSPGTGGAEQETQY
TRBV20-1	TRBJ2-2	SARASGPEAGELF
TRBV4-3	TRBJ1-2	ASSQGWKTDYGYT
TRBV29-1	TRBJ2-1	SVEHDSAKEQF
TRBV6-5	TRBJ2-7	ASSYGDSYEQY
TRBV13	TRBJ1-6	ASSLGQGGTSPLH
TRBV29-1	TRBJ1-4	SVGDRGKKLF
TRBV24-1	TRBJ2-3	ATSGGDRDTQY
TRBV2	TRBJ1-6	ASMTDRFRSPLH
TRBV6-5	TRBJ2-2	ASTPGTSAGELF
TRBV5-1	TRBJ2-1	ASHRQGINEQF
TRBV20-1	TRBJ2-5	SVLSGGAGTQY